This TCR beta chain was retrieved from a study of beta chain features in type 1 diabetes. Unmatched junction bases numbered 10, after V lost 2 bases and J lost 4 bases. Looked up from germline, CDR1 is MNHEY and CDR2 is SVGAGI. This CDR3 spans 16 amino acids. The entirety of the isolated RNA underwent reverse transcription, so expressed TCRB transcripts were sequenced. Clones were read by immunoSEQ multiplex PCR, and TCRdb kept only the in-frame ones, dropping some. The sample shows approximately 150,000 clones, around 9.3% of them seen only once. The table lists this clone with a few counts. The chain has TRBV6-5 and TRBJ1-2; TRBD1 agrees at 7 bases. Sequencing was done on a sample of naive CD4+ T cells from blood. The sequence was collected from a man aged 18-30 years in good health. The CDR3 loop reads CASSYHLPGQSYGYTF. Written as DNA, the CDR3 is TGTGCCAGCAGTTACCATCTCCCGGGACAGAGCTATGGCTACACCTTC.